One sample yielded the 3 T cell receptor beta chains listed below, sequenced in a study of lymphopenia after photon versus proton radiotherapy. The assay was immunoSEQ multiplex PCR, and TCRdb's table has in-frame clones only and misses some. In the table there are about 30,000 clones, about 94% of which are singletons. The input for sequencing was peripheral blood, taken from a patient treated with photon-based radiotherapy. Every receptor here comes from a woman between 45 and 65 years old with cholangiocarcinoma.

The rearrangement joins TRBV10-3 to TRBJ1-4, with a weak D call TRBD1 (5 bases). The length of the CDR3 is 14 residues. V lost 10 bases and J 4 bases, leaving 16 bases between the germline ends. Germline V lookup: CDR1 ENHRY, CDR2 SYGVKD. The CDR3 nucleotides read TGTGCCACGAGACCCGGGACGGATAATGAAAAACTGTTTTTT. This gives the protein CATRPGTDNEKLFF.

CDR3 in DNA: TGCGCCAGCAGCTTGAGGGCGGGGACCCCACTATTTGAAGCTTTCTTT. This gives the protein CASSLRAGTPLFEAFF. The V and J genes are TRBV5-1 and TRBJ1-1, with D perhaps matching TRBD1 (5 bases). With 1 base removed from V and 7 bases from J, the gap between germline ends came to 20 bases. Germline CDR1 reads SGHRS; CDR2 reads YFSETQ. This CDR3 comprises 16 residues.

V gene TRBV30 combines with J gene TRBJ1-5; possibly TRBD1 for D (5 bases). V was shortened by 0 bases and J by 5 bases, with 11 bases between the two germline ends. Germline V gene lookup returns CDR1 GTSNPN and CDR2 SVGIG (reference sequence). The CDR3 has 14 residues. The CDR3 is CAWSVGGVYQPQHF. Here the CDR3 DNA reads TGTGCCTGGAGTGTCGGGGGAGTATATCAGCCCCAGCATTTT.